This T cell receptor (beta chain) is drawn from a study of molecular identifiers for immune sequencing clone quantification. General study points: In naive cells, under 1% of molecules belonged to clones above 20 RNA copies, against over 97% in effector cells.

In the case of this clonotype: The antigen remains undetermined. One end of the junction is discordant with germline, which a read error may explain.

Naive CD8 sequencing libraries were generated from around 20,000 to 1,000,000 sorted cells, with 10%, 30% or 50% RNA as input. Sorting was used to obtain naive CD8 T cells (CD8+CD4-CCR7+CD45RA+). With listed TCR primers and previously described methods, bulk TCR libraries were prepared. In TCRdb, the PCR reads were re-called with MiXCR into one record per CDR3 protein. Of approximately 100,000 distinct CDR3 sequences listed, 36% are singletons. The CDR3 loop spans 15 amino acids. The germline gives CDR1 MNHGY, CDR2 SAAAGT. This clonotype was sampled from a human donor in good health. Some libraries in this study had Jurkat cell RNA spiked in. This rearrangement joins TRBV6-8 to TRBJ2-2; D may be TRBD2 (6 bases). Sample: naive CD8+ T cells from blood, with Jurkat cell RNA spiked in. Subset: FACS-sorted CD8+CD4-CCR7+CD45RA+ naive T cells. The CDR3 reads CASTIFLGGTGEPFF. The CDR3 DNA reads TGTGCCAGCACCATATTCCTGGGAGGCACCGGGGAGCCGTTTTTT.